This T cell receptor beta chain was sequenced in a study of Ad26.COV2.S vaccination and SARS-CoV-2 variants. The wider study: Each vaccinee took Ad26.COV2.S intramuscularly, once or twice 56 days apart.

Assay used: immunoSEQ multiplex PCR; TCRdb lists only in-frame clones, some missing. The top ten clones hold about 13% of a sample with about 480,000 clones, around 88% of them seen once. Findings and caveats of the study: In vaccinated individuals, spike-specific CD8+ and CD4+ T cell responses reportedly displayed substantial breadth. Total T cell responses may have been underestimated by the TCR breadth and depth analyses.

Treatment here: over 15 received Ad26.COV2.S at low or high dose, single or two shots; about 5 received placebo; per-sample allocation not given. Samples came from day 63 after the first vaccine or placebo injection. This vaccine is an Ad26 vector that expresses the Wuhan-strain SARS-CoV-2 spike. Germline assignment: CDR1 LNHDA and CDR2 SQIVND (reference sequence). V was trimmed by 9 bases and J by 3 bases, leaving 17 bases between them. The CDR3 loop spans 14 amino acids. Points on this clone: Its cognate antigen is unknown.

The sample was peripheral blood, taken in a trial of Ad26.COV2.S vaccine versus placebo. The TCR sequence derives from a person between 18 and 60 years old who received the Ad26.COV2.S COVID-19 vaccine or a placebo. This chain uses TRBV19 with TRBJ1-2, with D possibly matching TRBD1 (6 bases). The CDR3 loop reads CASLPSQGYYGYTF. In DNA form, the CDR3 reads TGTGCCAGCCTCCCATCGCAGGGGTACTATGGCTACACCTTC.